These T cell receptor beta chains were read from a single sample in a study of graft-versus-host responses after intestinal transplantation. No antigens are known for them. Data came from immunoSEQ multiplex PCR; TCRdb stores just in-frame clones and leaves some out. The repertoire holds roughly 100,000 clones, with over 75% as singletons. The sample in question was unstimulated CD4+ T cells sorted from spleen or lymph node cells, obtained before intestinal transplant. All receptors come from a human donor who received an intestinal transplant. Each CDR3 is given with its conserved first and last residue. The D gene is left open where the match is weak. A row's size may be missing; if present it is once, few, many or a size class.

CDR3 DNA: TGTGCCAGCAGCATTACCGGTTGGCAGATTACTGGGGTCGAGCAGTACTTC
CDR3 protein: CASSITGWQITGVEQYF
V gene: TRBV5-5
D gene: .
J gene: TRBJ2-7
clone size: .

CDR3 DNA: TGTGCCATCAGTGCCCCGAAGAAGGAGACCCAGTACTTC
CDR3 protein: CAISAPKKETQYF
V gene: TRBV10-3
D gene: .
J gene: TRBJ2-5
clone size: .

CDR3 DNA: TGTGCCAGCAGCCCTGGGATCCAAGAGACCCAGTACTTC
CDR3 protein: CASSPGIQETQYF
V gene: TRBV7-3
D gene: .
J gene: TRBJ2-5
clone size: .

CDR3 DNA: TGTGCCTGGAGTGTACTGGACAGTGCTAATTCACCCCTCCACTTT
CDR3 protein: CAWSVLDSANSPLHF
V gene: TRBV30
D gene: .
J gene: TRBJ1-6
clone size: .

CDR3 DNA: TGCGCCAGCAGCGCTAGGGGTGAAACCTACAATGAGCAGTTCTTC
CDR3 protein: CASSARGETYNEQFF
V gene: TRBV5-1
D gene: .
J gene: TRBJ2-1
clone size: .

CDR3 DNA: TGTGCCAGCAGTCACGACAGGGTGTCACCCCTCCACTTT
CDR3 protein: CASSHDRVSPLHF
V gene: TRBV6-1
D gene: TRBD1
J gene: TRBJ1-6
clone size: .

CDR3 DNA: TGTGCCAGTAGCCCTTGGGGCCCAGCCCATAACTATGGCTACACCTTC
CDR3 protein: CASSPWGPAHNYGYTF
V gene: TRBV27
D gene: .
J gene: TRBJ1-2
clone size: .

CDR3 DNA: TGTGCCAGCACTTCCGGGGCCAACGTCCTGACTTTC
CDR3 protein: CASTSGANVLTF
V gene: TRBV6-6
D gene: .
J gene: TRBJ2-6
clone size: .

CDR3 DNA: TGTGCCAGCCGCGGGGGGCTGGGTGGCTACACCTTC
CDR3 protein: CASRGGLGGYTF
V gene: TRBV6-1
D gene: .
J gene: TRBJ1-2
clone size: .

CDR3 DNA: TGTGCCAGCTCACCACTCAGGGAGAACACTGAAGCTTTCTTT
CDR3 protein: CASSPLRENTEAFF
V gene: TRBV18
D gene: .
J gene: TRBJ1-1
clone size: .

CDR3 DNA: TGTGCCAGCACCCCGGGACAGTCCTACAATGAGCAGTTCTTC
CDR3 protein: CASTPGQSYNEQFF
V gene: TRBV6-6
D gene: TRBD1
J gene: TRBJ2-1
clone size: .

CDR3 DNA: TGTGCCAGTACCCAGGGATACGGTCAGCCCCAGCATTTT
CDR3 protein: CASTQGYGQPQHF
V gene: TRBV19
D gene: .
J gene: TRBJ1-5
clone size: .

CDR3 DNA: TGTGCCAGCAGTGAAACGGGTCAGAACTATGGCTACACCTTC
CDR3 protein: CASSETGQNYGYTF
V gene: TRBV2
D gene: .
J gene: TRBJ1-2
clone size: once

CDR3 DNA: TGTGCCAGCAGTTCCGTTCAACGACAGCCCCAGCATTTT
CDR3 protein: CASSSVQRQPQHF
V gene: TRBV6-5
D gene: .
J gene: TRBJ1-5
clone size: .

CDR3 DNA: TGTGCCAGCAGCCCGGGACTAACCCACAATGAGCAGTTCTTC
CDR3 protein: CASSPGLTHNEQFF
V gene: TRBV5-4
D gene: TRBD2
J gene: TRBJ2-1
clone size: few

CDR3 DNA: TGTGCCAGCAGTGAGACCGCCGGGACTAGCGGGACAGATACGCAGTATTTT
CDR3 protein: CASSETAGTSGTDTQYF
V gene: TRBV2
D gene: TRBD2
J gene: TRBJ2-3
clone size: .

CDR3 DNA: TGTGCCAGCAGGACCCCGACCATCTATACGCAGTATTTT
CDR3 protein: CASRTPTIYTQYF
V gene: TRBV6-6
D gene: .
J gene: TRBJ2-3
clone size: .

CDR3 DNA: TGTGCCAGCAGCTTTGTCACCTACGAGCAGTACTTC
CDR3 protein: CASSFVTYEQYF
V gene: TRBV7-2
D gene: .
J gene: TRBJ2-7
clone size: .

CDR3 DNA: TGCGCCAGCAGCCCCCGACTAGCGGGAGCGGTAGAAAACATTCAGTACTTC
CDR3 protein: CASSPRLAGAVENIQYF
V gene: TRBV5-1
D gene: TRBD2
J gene: TRBJ2-4
clone size: .

CDR3 DNA: TGTGCCAGCAGTTACTCGACGGGGTCCCAAGAGACCCAGTACTTC
CDR3 protein: CASSYSTGSQETQYF
V gene: TRBV6-5
D gene: .
J gene: TRBJ2-5
clone size: few

CDR3 DNA: TGTGCCAGCCGACGACAGGGGCGCCACAATGAGCAGTTCTTC
CDR3 protein: CASRRQGRHNEQFF
V gene: TRBV2
D gene: TRBD1
J gene: TRBJ2-1
clone size: .

CDR3 DNA: TGTGCCAGGGCCAACTCTCGGGGCAATGAGCAGTTCTTC
CDR3 protein: CARANSRGNEQFF
V gene: TRBV2
D gene: .
J gene: TRBJ2-1
clone size: .

CDR3 DNA: TGTGCCAGTAGTGTGGGACTAGCGGGAAGGACAGATACGCAGTATTTT
CDR3 protein: CASSVGLAGRTDTQYF
V gene: TRBV19
D gene: TRBD2
J gene: TRBJ2-3
clone size: .

CDR3 DNA: TGTGCCAGCAGACGAGCGGGAGTTGTCACAGATACGCAGTATTTT
CDR3 protein: CASRRAGVVTDTQYF
V gene: TRBV7-3
D gene: TRBD2
J gene: TRBJ2-3
clone size: .

CDR3 DNA: TGTGCCAGCAGTTTGAACAGGGGAGGGACCGAGGAGCTGTTTTTT
CDR3 protein: CASSLNRGGTEELFF
V gene: TRBV27
D gene: .
J gene: TRBJ2-2
clone size: .

CDR3 DNA: TGTGCCAGCAGCCATACTAGCGGGGAGAGCATTCAGTACTTC
CDR3 protein: CASSHTSGESIQYF
V gene: TRBV4-2
D gene: TRBD2
J gene: TRBJ2-4
clone size: .

CDR3 DNA: TGTGCCAGCGGTAGGGACAGGGTAATCTATGAGCAGTTCTTC
CDR3 protein: CASGRDRVIYEQFF
V gene: TRBV6-5
D gene: TRBD1
J gene: TRBJ2-1
clone size: .

CDR3 DNA: TGTGCCAGCAGCTTAGCGACGCACATGTACGAGCAGTACTTC
CDR3 protein: CASSLATHMYEQYF
V gene: TRBV7-9
D gene: .
J gene: TRBJ2-7
clone size: .

CDR3 DNA: TGTGCCAGCACCCCAACCGGGACAGGGTCTGGCTACACCTTC
CDR3 protein: CASTPTGTGSGYTF
V gene: TRBV11-1
D gene: TRBD1
J gene: TRBJ1-2
clone size: .

CDR3 DNA: TGTGCCAGCAGCGCCGCTGGCGACAATGAGCAGTTCTTC
CDR3 protein: CASSAAGDNEQFF
V gene: TRBV9
D gene: .
J gene: TRBJ2-1
clone size: .

CDR3 DNA: TGTGCCAGCAGCAAGGGCCGGTCAAACCAGCCTAATCAGCCCCAGCATTTT
CDR3 protein: CASSKGRSNQPNQPQHF
V gene: TRBV21-1
D gene: .
J gene: TRBJ1-5
clone size: .

CDR3 DNA: TGTGCCAGCAGCCCCCCCCTAGCGACAGATACGCAGTATTTT
CDR3 protein: CASSPPLATDTQYF
V gene: TRBV7-3
D gene: .
J gene: TRBJ2-3
clone size: .

CDR3 DNA: TGTGCCAGTAGTACTAGACAGGGAAGCCATGAGCAGTTCTTC
CDR3 protein: CASSTRQGSHEQFF
V gene: TRBV19
D gene: TRBD1
J gene: TRBJ2-1
clone size: .

CDR3 DNA: TGTGCCAGCAGTGACTCGAAAGCAGGGGAACTAAATCGCGATGAGCAGTTCTTC
CDR3 protein: CASSDSKAGELNRDEQFF
V gene: TRBV6-4
D gene: .
J gene: TRBJ2-1
clone size: few

CDR3 DNA: TGCGCCAGCAGCTTGGTGGCGGGGGGGCAGGGGGAGACCCAGTACTTC
CDR3 protein: CASSLVAGGQGETQYF
V gene: TRBV5-1
D gene: TRBD2
J gene: TRBJ2-5
clone size: .

CDR3 DNA: TGTGCCAGCAGTTTCTTGGGTGTCGGGAGCTATGGCTACACCTTC
CDR3 protein: CASSFLGVGSYGYTF
V gene: TRBV6-5
D gene: .
J gene: TRBJ1-2
clone size: .

CDR3 DNA: TGCGCCAGCAGCTTGAGTGGCGGGACGTACCAAGAGACCCAGTACTTC
CDR3 protein: CASSLSGGTYQETQYF
V gene: TRBV5-1
D gene: .
J gene: TRBJ2-5
clone size: .

CDR3 DNA: TGTGCCAGCAGCTTAGACAGGTCATACTCACCCCTCCACTTT
CDR3 protein: CASSLDRSYSPLHF
V gene: TRBV7-6
D gene: .
J gene: TRBJ1-6
clone size: once

CDR3 DNA: TGTGCCGGAGGACAAAATGGCTACACCTTC
CDR3 protein: CAGGQNGYTF
V gene: TRBV2
D gene: .
J gene: TRBJ1-2
clone size: .

CDR3 DNA: TGCGCCAGCAGCCAAGATGGGGGGAGCAGCTCCTACGAGCAGTACTTC
CDR3 protein: CASSQDGGSSSYEQYF
V gene: TRBV4-1
D gene: .
J gene: TRBJ2-7
clone size: .

CDR3 DNA: TGTGCCAGCAGCTTGGCCCCCGGGGGCACCGGGTCCACCATATATTTT
CDR3 protein: CASSLAPGGTGSTIYF
V gene: TRBV5-4
D gene: .
J gene: TRBJ1-3
clone size: .

CDR3 DNA: TGCGCCAGCAGCCCTACCCCCCGGTTTCTTAACTATGGCTACACCTTC
CDR3 protein: CASSPTPRFLNYGYTF
V gene: TRBV4-1
D gene: .
J gene: TRBJ1-2
clone size: .

CDR3 DNA: TGTGCTAGTGGTTCGGGTAGTGAGCAGTTCTTC
CDR3 protein: CASGSGSEQFF
V gene: TRBV12-5
D gene: .
J gene: TRBJ2-1
clone size: .

CDR3 DNA: TGCGCCAGCAGCCGGGGACCGGCGAACACTGAAGCTTTCTTT
CDR3 protein: CASSRGPANTEAFF
V gene: TRBV4-1
D gene: .
J gene: TRBJ1-1
clone size: .

CDR3 DNA: TGCGCCAGCAGTAACACCCTATCCAGGGGAAGGTCCTACAATGAGCAGTTCTTC
CDR3 protein: CASSNTLSRGRSYNEQFF
V gene: TRBV10-1
D gene: .
J gene: TRBJ2-1
clone size: .

CDR3 DNA: TGTGCCAGCAAAGGGAGGGCCGGGACATCTATGAACACTGAAGCTTTCTTT
CDR3 protein: CASKGRAGTSMNTEAFF
V gene: TRBV2
D gene: .
J gene: TRBJ1-1
clone size: .

CDR3 DNA: TGCGCCAGCAGCTTGGTGGGGGGGCCCTACGAGCAGTACTTC
CDR3 protein: CASSLVGGPYEQYF
V gene: TRBV5-1
D gene: .
J gene: TRBJ2-7
clone size: .

CDR3 DNA: TGTGCCAGCAGTGATGGGACAGGGGGCACAGATACGCAGTATTTT
CDR3 protein: CASSDGTGGTDTQYF
V gene: TRBV2
D gene: TRBD1
J gene: TRBJ2-3
clone size: once

CDR3 DNA: TGTGCCAGCATGAGTGATTGGACAGGGGCCTACACCTTC
CDR3 protein: CASMSDWTGAYTF
V gene: TRBV2
D gene: TRBD1
J gene: TRBJ1-2
clone size: .